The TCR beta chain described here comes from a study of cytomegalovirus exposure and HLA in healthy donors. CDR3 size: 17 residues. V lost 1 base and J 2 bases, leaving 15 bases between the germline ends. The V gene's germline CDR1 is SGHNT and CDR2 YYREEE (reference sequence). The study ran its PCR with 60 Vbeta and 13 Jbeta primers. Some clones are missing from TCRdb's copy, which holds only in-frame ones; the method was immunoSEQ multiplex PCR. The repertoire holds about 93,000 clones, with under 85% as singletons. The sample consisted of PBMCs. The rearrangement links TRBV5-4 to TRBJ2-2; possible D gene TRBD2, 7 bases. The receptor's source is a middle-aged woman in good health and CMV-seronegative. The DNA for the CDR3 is TGTGCCAGCAGCTTGAGAGGAAGGGGGGGAAACACCGGGGAGCTGTTTTTT. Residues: CASSLRGRGGNTGELFF.